This entry features one T cell receptor beta chain sequence. No antigen is known for it. V was pared by 5 bases and J by 2 bases, with 8 bases of the junction left unmatched. Germline V gives CDR1 MGHRA, CDR2 YSYEKL. This CDR3 comprises 15 residues. This entry is derived from a study of PD-1 blockade in classical Hodgkin lymphoma. Exposure to brentuximab vedotin varied, and each patient had relapsed following autologous stem cell transplantation. Study-wide findings and caveats: In CD4+ cells, TCR diversity went up significantly by C4D1, but in CD8+ cells it did not. Patients starting nivolumab less than 1 year after ASCT had lower diversity and were excluded from later analyses. The diversity seen at baseline in complete responders resembled that of newly diagnosed patients.

The data were produced by immunoSEQ multiplex PCR, yet TCRdb's version contains in-frame clones alone and is incomplete. The sample lists tens of thousands of clones, 80% to 90% occurring once. This sequence was found in a human donor with classical Hodgkin lymphoma. This sequence joins TRBV4-1 and TRBJ2-7; 8 bases map to TRBD1. This sample comprised peripheral blood mononuclear cells (PBMCs), obtained at baseline. CDR3 DNA sequence: TGCGCCAGCAGCGGAGGAATACAGGGGGCCTACGAGCAGTACTTC. Translated: CASSGGIQGAYEQYF.